This TCR beta chain was recovered during a study of molecular identifiers for immune sequencing clone quantification (dated by TCRdb to 2017 to 2018). At the level of the whole study: For a replicate experiment, the RNA from either around 20,000 or 99,000 naive CD8 T cells was divided into five aliquots, and four of those aliquots went on to sequencing. CD8 T cells were used in a methods study to benchmark molecular-identifier clustering-based TCR repertoire sequencing (MIDCIRS) and TCR RNA copy counting.

Libraries of naive CD8 T cells were built from anywhere between about 17,000 and 1,000,000 sorted cells, with 10%, 30% or 50% of the purified RNA used. Naive CD8 T cells, defined as CD8+CD4-CCR7+CD45RA+, were FACS-sorted into RLT Plus buffer on a BD FACSAria II. To test detection sensitivity, Jurkat RNA equal to some 11 TCR copies was added to samples of about 18,000-1,100,000 naive CD8 T cells. Enrichment of CD8 T cells was done with RosetteSep CD8+ T Cell Enrichment Cocktail plus Ficoll-Paque, and ACK red cell lysis came afterward. What the research found in general, with its limitations: Modeling gave roughly 3 recovered TCR RNA copies per cell versus approximately 10 by digital PCR, implying approximately 30% capture efficiency. Highly expanded clone sizes could be underestimated because identical TCR molecules may share a barcode. Spiked-in Jurkat TCR RNA equal to a single cell's worth was reported to be detectable even within 1,100,000 naive CD8 T cells. When barcode sub-clustering was omitted, TCR diversity was inflated by chimeric consensus sequences, with chimeras reaching as high as 47%. Spiked-in Jurkat TCR RNA (roughly 10 copies' worth), which is not part of the donor repertoire, was contained in the naive libraries. Clones above 20 RNA copies held over 99% of molecules in CMV-specific effector cells but under 1% in naive cells.

Libraries were built with PCR. Sequencing relied on a NextSeq 500. Bulk TCR libraries were made following a previously described method, with the TCR primers given in Table S5. The Qiagen AllPrep DNA/RNA kit was used to purify total RNA. Reads from multiple sequencing runs of the same library were pooled before analysis. In the authors' own workflow: Reads were retained only if the reads had an exact TCR constant sequence, and the retained reads were trimmed to 150 nt and grouped according to their 12-nt molecular barcodes. Reads inside each barcode group were sub-clustered using a 15% Levenshtein threshold, and a quality-weighted consensus sequence was constructed for each RNA molecule. Non-functional sequences were excluded, and lower-count sequences lying one edit away from another sequence were also excluded. Barcode sub-clusters with fewer than 20% of the maximum read count were removed, based on fitting two negative binomial distributions. TCRdb applied fastp at Q25 and MiXCR to the public reads, then kept only in-frame beta chains. When rows share a CDR3 protein, they turn into one entry using the most common DNA and genes. The V and J calls here are based on TCRdb, not the publication. The sample has 79,000 or so distinct CDR3 sequences on record, about 23% of them singletons. About 0.8% of the sample is in the top ten clones.

This clonotype came up many times. The antigen this receptor binds is unknown. Base quality data are lacking; no much larger clone is found one base away. Sequencing was done on a sample of naive CD8+ T cells from blood, with Jurkat cell RNA spiked in. The cell subset or site tag for this specimen amounts to: FACS-sorted CD8+CD4-CCR7+CD45RA+ naive T cells. This clonotype was sampled from a human donor in good health. Some libraries in this study had Jurkat cell RNA spiked in.

The CDR3 region has the sequence CASSIGGVEAFF. The nucleotide sequence is TGTGCCAGTAGTATAGGGGGAGTCGAAGCTTTCTTT. The chain is encoded by TRBV19 joined to TRBJ1-1; the D gene lacks a confident call. CDR1 and CDR2 are drawn from the germline V gene (reference sequence): LNHDA, SQIVND. V was cut back by 1 base and J by 8 bases, leaving a gap of 8 bases between them. The CDR3, from cysteine to phenylalanine, totals 12 residues. Kept here is only the CDR3 DNA, which spans 36 bases and is read in frame from base 1. The full variable domain, completed from the reference TRBV19 and TRBJ1-1 proteins outside the CDR3, reads DGGITQSPKYLFRKEGQNVTLSCEQNLNHDAMYWYRQDPGQGLRLIYYSQIVNDFQKGDIAEGYSVSREKKESFPLTVTSAQKNPTAFYLCASSIGGVEAFFGQGTRLTVV.